A selection of T cell receptor beta chains follows, all from one sample in a study of shared clonotypes between healthy human individuals. Sequenced by immunoSEQ multiplex PCR; TCRdb stores in-frame clones only, minus some. The sample lists about 470,000 clones; roughly 80% were seen once. Sequencing input: PBMCs. These receptors all come from a woman between 35 and 50 years old in good health. Some clones in this sample may be carry-over from other donors' samples. CDR3s include the opening cysteine and the closing phenylalanine or tryptophan. Each record gives: clone size, J gene, D gene, V gene, CDR3 DNA, CDR3 protein. The D gene is left open where the match is weak. Some rows have no size entry. The others give once, few or many, or a class for an expanded clone.

once,TRBJ1-4,TRBD1,TRBV7-9,TGTGCCAGCAGCTCAACCCGGGACAGGGGAGAAAAACTGTTTTTT,CASSSTRDRGEKLFF
once,TRBJ2-5,NA,TRBV27,TGTGCCAGCAGTGAAGCGGGGGGACAGGGGTATGAGACCCAGTACTTC,CASSEAGGQGYETQYF
NA,TRBJ2-1,NA,TRBV7-9,TGTGCCAGCAGCTTCCCCAGCCAAAATGAGCAGTTCTTC,CASSFPSQNEQFF
NA,TRBJ2-5,TRBD2,TRBV29-1,TGCAGCGTTGAAAGTAGCGGGAGTGGGGAGACCCAGTACTTC,CSVESSGSGETQYF
NA,TRBJ1-2,NA,TRBV5-1,TGCGCCAGCAGACCTATAAAGGGCTATGGCTACACCTTC,CASRPIKGYGYTF
NA,TRBJ2-2,NA,TRBV27,TGTGCCAGCAGTAACACAGGGGACTGGACCGGGGAGCTGTTTTTT,CASSNTGDWTGELFF
NA,TRBJ1-5,NA,TRBV14,TGTGCCAGCAGCCAAGAACGACAGCCCCAGCATTTT,CASSQERQPQHF
few,TRBJ2-7,TRBD2,TRBV6-5,TGTGCCAGCAGTTGGACTAGCGGGAGAAACGAGCAGTACTTC,CASSWTSGRNEQYF
few,TRBJ2-7,NA,TRBV10-3,TGTGCCATCAGCCCCTGGCGGGATACACCCTACGAGCAGTACTTC,CAISPWRDTPYEQYF
NA,TRBJ2-2,NA,TRBV30,TGTGCCTGGAGTGCGCGCGTTGACACCGGGGAGCTGTTTTTT,CAWSARVDTGELFF